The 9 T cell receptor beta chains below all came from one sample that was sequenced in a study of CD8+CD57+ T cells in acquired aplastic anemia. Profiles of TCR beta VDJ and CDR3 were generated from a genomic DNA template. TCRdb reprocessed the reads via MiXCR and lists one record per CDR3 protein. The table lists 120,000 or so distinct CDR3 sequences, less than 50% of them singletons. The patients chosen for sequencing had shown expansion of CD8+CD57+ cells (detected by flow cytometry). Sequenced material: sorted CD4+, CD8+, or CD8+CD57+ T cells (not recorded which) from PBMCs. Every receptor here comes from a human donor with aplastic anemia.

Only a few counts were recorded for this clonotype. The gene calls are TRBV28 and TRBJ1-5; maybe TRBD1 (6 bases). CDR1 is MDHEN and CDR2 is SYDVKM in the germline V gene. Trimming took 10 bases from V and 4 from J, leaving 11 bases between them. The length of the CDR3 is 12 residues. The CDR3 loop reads CAIGRGNQPQHF. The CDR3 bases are TGTGCCATAGGAAGGGGGAATCAGCCCCAGCATTTT.

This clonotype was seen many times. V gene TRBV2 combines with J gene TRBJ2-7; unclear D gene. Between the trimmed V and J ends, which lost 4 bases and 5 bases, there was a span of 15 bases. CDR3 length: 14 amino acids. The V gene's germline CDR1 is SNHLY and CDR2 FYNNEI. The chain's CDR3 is CASSGSRQANEQYF. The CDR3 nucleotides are TGTGCCAGCAGTGGTTCGAGGCAGGCTAACGAGCAGTACTTC.

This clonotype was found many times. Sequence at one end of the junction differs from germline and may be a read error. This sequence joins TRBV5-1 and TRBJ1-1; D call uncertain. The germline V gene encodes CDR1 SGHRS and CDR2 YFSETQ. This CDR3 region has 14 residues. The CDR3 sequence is CASSLGGMNTEAFF. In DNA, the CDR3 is TGTGCCAGCAGCTTGGGAGGGATGAACACTGAAGCTTTCTTT.

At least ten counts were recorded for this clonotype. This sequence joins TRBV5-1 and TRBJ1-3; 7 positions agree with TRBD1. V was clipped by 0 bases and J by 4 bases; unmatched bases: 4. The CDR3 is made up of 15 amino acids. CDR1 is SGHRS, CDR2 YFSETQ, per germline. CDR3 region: CASSLEGAGGNTIYF. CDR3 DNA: TGCGCCAGCAGCTTGGAGGGGGCGGGAGGAAACACCATATATTTT. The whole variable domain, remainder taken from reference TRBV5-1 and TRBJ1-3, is KAGVTQTPRYLIKTRGQQVTLSCSPISGHRSVSWYQQTPGQGLQFLFEYFSETQRNKGNFPGRFSGRQFSNSRSEMNVSTLELGDSALYLCASSLEGAGGNTIYFGEGSWLTVV.

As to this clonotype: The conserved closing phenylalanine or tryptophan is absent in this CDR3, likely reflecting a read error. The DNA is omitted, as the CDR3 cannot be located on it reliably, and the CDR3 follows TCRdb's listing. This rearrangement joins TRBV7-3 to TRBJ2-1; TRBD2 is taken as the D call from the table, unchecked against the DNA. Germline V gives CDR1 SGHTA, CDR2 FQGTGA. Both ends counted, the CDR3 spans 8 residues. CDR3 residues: CASSFGEV.

The CDR3 coding sequence is TGCAGCGCGGCCCAGGGGAGCACTGAAGCTTTCTTT. Translation gives CSAAQGSTEAFF. The chain is built from TRBV29-1 and TRBJ1-1, with a weak D call TRBD1 (6 bases). CDR3 length equals 12 residues. Germline CDR1 reads SQVTM; CDR2 reads ANQGSEA. V was clipped by 7 bases and J by 4 bases, with 13 bases between them.

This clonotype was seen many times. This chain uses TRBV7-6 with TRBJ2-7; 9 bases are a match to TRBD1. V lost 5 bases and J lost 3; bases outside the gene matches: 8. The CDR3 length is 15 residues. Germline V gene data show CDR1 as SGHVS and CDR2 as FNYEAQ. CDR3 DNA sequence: TGTGCCAGCAGCCCGGGACAGGGTGGCAACTACGAGCAGTACTTC. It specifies CASSPGQGGNYEQYF. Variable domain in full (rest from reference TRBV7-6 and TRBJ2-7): GAGVSQSPRYKVTKRGQDVALRCDPISGHVSLYWYRQALGQGPEFLTYFNYEAQQDKSGLPNDRFSAERPEGSISTLTIQRTEQRDSAMYRCASSPGQGGNYEQYFGPGTRLTVT.

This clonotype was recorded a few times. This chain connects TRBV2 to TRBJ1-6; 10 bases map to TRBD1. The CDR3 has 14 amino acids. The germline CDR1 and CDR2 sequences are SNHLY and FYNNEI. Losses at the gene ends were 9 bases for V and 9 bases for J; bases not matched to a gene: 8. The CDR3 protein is CASTRGQGSSPLHF. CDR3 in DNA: TGTGCCAGTACTCGGGGACAGGGGAGTTCACCCCTCCACTTT.

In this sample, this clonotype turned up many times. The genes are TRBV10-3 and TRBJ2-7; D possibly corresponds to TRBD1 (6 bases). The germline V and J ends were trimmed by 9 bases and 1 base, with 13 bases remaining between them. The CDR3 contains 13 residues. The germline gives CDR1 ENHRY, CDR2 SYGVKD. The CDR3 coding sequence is TGTGCCATATCCCAGGGGTTATCCTACGAGCAGTACTTC. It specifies CAISQGLSYEQYF.